This T cell receptor (beta chain) originates from a study of cytomegalovirus exposure and HLA in healthy donors (dated by TCRdb to about 2017). Study-level background: According to a later analysis, one platform produced both the approximately 110 validation repertoires and the 666 repertoires of the first cohort. Along with the approximately 700-subject first cohort, a separate validation cohort of over 90 different subjects was used. To predict cytomegalovirus infection status, the study brought together high-throughput TCR immunosequencing, statistical association of individual TCRs with disease status, and machine learning. The study aimed to test whether signatures of past pathogen exposure could be identified by cataloging public T cell receptors.

To prepare the library, the immunoSEQ multiplex PCR assay was applied. The authors' analysis ran thus. A statistical classification framework was built for diagnosing cytomegalovirus status from the catalog of TCR beta chain sequences. Entries here come from immuneACCESS through TCRdb and include only in-frame sequences with V and J called. Some clones fail to appear in such tables; in the studies checked, an unresolved V gene covers under half of the shortfall, and the cause of the remainder is unknown. V, J and clone size are those of that table, while D and trimming were read from the DNA. The table for this sample lists 200,000 or so clones; roughly 84% of them were counted only once. The biggest ten clones account for roughly 2% of the sample. As for this clone: The antigen this receptor binds is unknown. No qualities accompany the bases; no much larger clone lies one base away.

The paper's findings and limits, for the study overall: According to the authors, the approach could potentially be generalized to other disease states and immunological phenotypes. In both the original and validation cohorts, the classifier was reported to diagnose cytomegalovirus status with high specificity and sensitivity. The study listed 164 TCR beta chains as associated with cytomegalovirus. A later analysis found that TCRs clustered in the first cohort also tended to co-occur in the 120 validation repertoires, with 94% of cluster scores above 0. Most TCR sequences were observed very rarely across donors, whereas some public TCRs were present in many individuals. A later analysis lacked HLA typing for the validation cohort, so it scored co-occurrence in that cohort across all 120 or so repertoires. A few of the identified cytomegalovirus-associated TCR beta chains were confirmed in vitro to be specific for cytomegalovirus antigens.

The donors belonged to the validation cohort of approximately 130 subjects, which was separate from the approximately 700-subject first cohort. V is cut by 2 bases and J by 9 bases, and the space between the germline ends is 13 bases. From its cysteine to its phenylalanine, the CDR3 spans 14 amino acids. Only CDR3 DNA remains: 42 bases, in frame from the first base. In the germline V gene, CDR1 corresponds to SGHAT and CDR2 to FQNNGV. The receptor chain draws on TRBV11-2 and TRBJ1-4; the D gene is perhaps TRBD1, on 6 matching bases. This sequence was found in a woman in her late teens or twenties in good health and CMV-seropositive. Specimen: PBMCs. The CDR3 protein is CASSLTGSGQKLFF. At the DNA level, the sequence is TGTGCCAGCAGCTTAACAGGGTCTGGGCAAAAACTGTTTTTT.